Detailed here is one T cell receptor beta chain. Its antigen is undetermined. Trimming took 5 bases from V and 0 from J, leaving 10 bases between them. The CDR3 runs 14 residues. CDR1 is MNHNS and CDR2 is SASEGT in the germline V gene. These data originate in a study of cytomegalovirus exposure and HLA in healthy donors. Study observations and caveats: Accurate predictions that matched the HLA-A and HLA-B alleles of most subjects were reportedly made from TCR beta sequences. CMV serostatus was the only immune exposure information that was available.

Vbeta (60) and Jbeta (13) primers were used in the PCR. Here immunoSEQ multiplex PCR was the method, and the copy in TCRdb shows in-frame clones only, minus some. This sample contains tens of thousands of clones. The TCR sequence derives from a man aged 50 to 59 in good health and CMV-seropositive. The sample comprised PBMCs. The chain recombines TRBV6-1 with TRBJ1-1, with D maybe TRBD1 (6 bases). CDR3 coding DNA: TGTGCCAGCAGTTTAGGACAGCTGAACACTGAAGCTTTCTTT. Encoded protein: CASSLGQLNTEAFF.